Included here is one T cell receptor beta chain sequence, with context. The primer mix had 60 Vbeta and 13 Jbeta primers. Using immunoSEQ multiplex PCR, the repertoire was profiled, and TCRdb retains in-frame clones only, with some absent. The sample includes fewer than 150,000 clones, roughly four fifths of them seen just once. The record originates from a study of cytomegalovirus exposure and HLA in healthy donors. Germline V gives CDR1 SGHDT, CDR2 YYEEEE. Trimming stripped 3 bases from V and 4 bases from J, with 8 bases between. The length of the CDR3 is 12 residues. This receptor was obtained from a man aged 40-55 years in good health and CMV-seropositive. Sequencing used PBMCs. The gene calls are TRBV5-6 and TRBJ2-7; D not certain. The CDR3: CASSSRRYEQYF. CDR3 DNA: TGTGCCAGCAGCTCTCGGCGGTACGAGCAGTACTTC.